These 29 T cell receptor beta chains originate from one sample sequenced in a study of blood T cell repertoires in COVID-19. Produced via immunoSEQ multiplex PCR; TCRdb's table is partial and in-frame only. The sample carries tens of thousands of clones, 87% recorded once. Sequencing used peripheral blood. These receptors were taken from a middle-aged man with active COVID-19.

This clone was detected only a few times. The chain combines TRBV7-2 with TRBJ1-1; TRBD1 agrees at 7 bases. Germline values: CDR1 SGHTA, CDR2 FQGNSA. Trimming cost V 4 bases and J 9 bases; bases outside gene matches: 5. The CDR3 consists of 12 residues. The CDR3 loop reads CASSSQTGKAFF. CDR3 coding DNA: TGTGCCAGCAGCTCCCAGACAGGGAAAGCTTTCTTT.

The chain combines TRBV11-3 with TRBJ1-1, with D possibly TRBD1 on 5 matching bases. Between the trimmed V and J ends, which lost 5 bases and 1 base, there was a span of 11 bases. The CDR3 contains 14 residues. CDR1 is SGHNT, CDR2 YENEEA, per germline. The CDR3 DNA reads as TGTGCCAGCAGCCCTGGACACAGGAACACTGAAGCTTTCTTT. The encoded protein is CASSPGHRNTEAFF.

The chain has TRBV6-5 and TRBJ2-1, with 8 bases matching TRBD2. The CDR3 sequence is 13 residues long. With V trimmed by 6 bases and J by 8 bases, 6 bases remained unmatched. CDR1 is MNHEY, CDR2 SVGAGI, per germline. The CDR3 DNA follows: TGTGCCAGCAGGCCCGGGAGGGCGGATGAGCAGTTCTTC. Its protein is CASRPGRADEQFF.

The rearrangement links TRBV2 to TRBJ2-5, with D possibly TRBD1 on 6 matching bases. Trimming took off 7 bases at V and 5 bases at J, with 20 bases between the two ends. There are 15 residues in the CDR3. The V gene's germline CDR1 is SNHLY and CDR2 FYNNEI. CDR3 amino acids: CASNLFRGRGETQYF. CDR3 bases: TGTGCCAGCAACCTCTTCAGGGGCCGGGGCGAGACCCAGTACTTC.

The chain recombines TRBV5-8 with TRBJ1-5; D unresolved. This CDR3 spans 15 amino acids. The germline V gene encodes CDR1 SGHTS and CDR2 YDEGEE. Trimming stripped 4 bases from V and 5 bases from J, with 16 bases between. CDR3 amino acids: CASSPAGRGDQPQHF. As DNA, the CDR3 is TGTGCCAGCAGCCCGGCGGGTCGTGGGGATCAGCCCCAGCATTTT.

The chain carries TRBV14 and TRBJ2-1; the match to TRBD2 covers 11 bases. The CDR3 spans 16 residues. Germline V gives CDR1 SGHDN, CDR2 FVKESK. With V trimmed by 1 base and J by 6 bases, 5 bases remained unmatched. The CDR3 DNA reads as TGTGCCAGCAGCCAAGGAACTAGCGGGAGCTTCAATGAGCAGTTCTTC. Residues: CASSQGTSGSFNEQFF.

This chain's CDR3 is CASSYTEGGTEQYF. The CDR3 bases are TGTGCCAGCAGTTACACCGAAGGAGGGACCGAGCAGTACTTC. This sequence joins TRBV6-5 and TRBJ2-7; the D gene is possibly TRBD2 (6 bases). Germline CDR1 is MNHEY and CDR2 is SVGAGI. There are 14 residues in the CDR3. V was cut by 2 bases and J by 6 bases, with 14 bases left in between.

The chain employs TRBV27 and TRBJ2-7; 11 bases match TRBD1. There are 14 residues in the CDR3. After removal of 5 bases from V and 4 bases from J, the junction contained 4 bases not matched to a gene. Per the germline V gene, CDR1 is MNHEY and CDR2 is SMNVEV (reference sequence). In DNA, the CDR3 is TGTGCCAGCAGTACCGGGACAGGGGGATACGAGCAGTACTTC. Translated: CASSTGTGGYEQYF.

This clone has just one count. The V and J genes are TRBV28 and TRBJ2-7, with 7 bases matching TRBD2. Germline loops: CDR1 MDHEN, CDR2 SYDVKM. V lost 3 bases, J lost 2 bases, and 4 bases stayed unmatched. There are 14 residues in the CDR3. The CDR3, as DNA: TGTGCCAGCAGTTTCGTTGGGAGGGCCTACGAGCAGTACTTC. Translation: CASSFVGRAYEQYF.

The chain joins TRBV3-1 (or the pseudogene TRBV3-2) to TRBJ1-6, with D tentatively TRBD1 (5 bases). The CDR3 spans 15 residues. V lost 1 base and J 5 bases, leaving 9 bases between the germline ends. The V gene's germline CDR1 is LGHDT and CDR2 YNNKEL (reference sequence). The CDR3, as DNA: TGTGCCAGCAGCCAAGGTGGCAGGGATAATTCACCCCTCCACTTT. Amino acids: CASSQGGRDNSPLHF.

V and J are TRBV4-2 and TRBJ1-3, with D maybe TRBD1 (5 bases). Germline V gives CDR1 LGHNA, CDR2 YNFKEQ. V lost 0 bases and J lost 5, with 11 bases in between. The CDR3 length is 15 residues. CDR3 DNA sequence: TGTGCCAGCAGCCAAGATGCGGGGGTCAGAAACACCATATATTTT. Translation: CASSQDAGVRNTIYF.

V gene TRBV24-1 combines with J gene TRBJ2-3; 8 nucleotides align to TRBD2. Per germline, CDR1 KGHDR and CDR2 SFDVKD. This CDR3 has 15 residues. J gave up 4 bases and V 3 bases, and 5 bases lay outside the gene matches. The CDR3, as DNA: TGTGCCACCAGTGATAGCGGGAGTCTCGCAGATACGCAGTATTTT. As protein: CATSDSGSLADTQYF.

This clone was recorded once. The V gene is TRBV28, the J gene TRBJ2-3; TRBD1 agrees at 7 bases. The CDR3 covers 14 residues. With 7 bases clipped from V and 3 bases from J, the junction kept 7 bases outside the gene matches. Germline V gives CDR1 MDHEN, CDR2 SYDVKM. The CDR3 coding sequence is TGTGCCAGCATTTCAGGGGGTAGAACAGATACGCAGTATTTT. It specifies CASISGGRTDTQYF.

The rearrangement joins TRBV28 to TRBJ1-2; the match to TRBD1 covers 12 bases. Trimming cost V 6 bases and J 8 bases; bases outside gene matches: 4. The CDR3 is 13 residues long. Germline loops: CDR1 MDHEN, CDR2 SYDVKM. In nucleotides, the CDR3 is TGTGCCAGCAGGGGACAGGGGGCTCGGGGCTACACCTTC. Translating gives CASRGQGARGYTF.

The CDR3 DNA reads TGCGCCAGCAGCTCTTCCTCTGGAAACACCATATATTTT. Amino acid sequence: CASSSSSGNTIYF. The V call is TRBV5-1, the J call TRBJ1-3; D is undetermined. The germline V gene encodes CDR1 SGHRS and CDR2 YFSETQ. V lost 3 bases to trimming and J lost 0 bases, with 4 bases between them. The CDR3 is 13 amino acids.

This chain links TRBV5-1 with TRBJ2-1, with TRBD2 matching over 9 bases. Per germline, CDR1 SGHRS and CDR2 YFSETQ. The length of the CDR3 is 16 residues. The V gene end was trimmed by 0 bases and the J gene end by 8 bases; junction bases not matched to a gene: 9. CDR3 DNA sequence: TGCGCCAGCAGCTTGGGTAGCGGGAGATATCGTGATGAGCAGTTCTTC. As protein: CASSLGSGRYRDEQFF.

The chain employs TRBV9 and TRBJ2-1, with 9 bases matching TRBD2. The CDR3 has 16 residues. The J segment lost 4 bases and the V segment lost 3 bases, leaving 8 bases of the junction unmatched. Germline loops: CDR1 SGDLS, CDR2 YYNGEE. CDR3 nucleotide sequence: TGTGCCAGCAGCGCCCCCGGGACTAGCTCTTACAATGAGCAGTTCTTC. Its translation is CASSAPGTSSYNEQFF.

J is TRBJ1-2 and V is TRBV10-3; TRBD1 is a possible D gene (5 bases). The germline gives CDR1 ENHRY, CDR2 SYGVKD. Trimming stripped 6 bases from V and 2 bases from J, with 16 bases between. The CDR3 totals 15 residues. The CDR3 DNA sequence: TGTGCCATCAGATCAGGGACTCCAAAAAACTATGGCTACACCTTC. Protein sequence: CAIRSGTPKNYGYTF.

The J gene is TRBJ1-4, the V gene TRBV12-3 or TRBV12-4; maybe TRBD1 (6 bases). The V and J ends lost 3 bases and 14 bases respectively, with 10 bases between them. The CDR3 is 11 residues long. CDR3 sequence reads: CASSLGGPLFF. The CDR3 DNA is TGTGCCAGCAGTTTGGGGGGGCCCCTGTTTTTT.

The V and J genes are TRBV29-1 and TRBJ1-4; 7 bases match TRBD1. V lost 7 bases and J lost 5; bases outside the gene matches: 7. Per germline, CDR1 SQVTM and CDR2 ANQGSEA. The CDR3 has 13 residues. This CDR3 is CSARGQPNEKLFF. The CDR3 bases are TGCAGCGCGCGGGGACAGCCCAATGAAAAACTGTTTTTT.

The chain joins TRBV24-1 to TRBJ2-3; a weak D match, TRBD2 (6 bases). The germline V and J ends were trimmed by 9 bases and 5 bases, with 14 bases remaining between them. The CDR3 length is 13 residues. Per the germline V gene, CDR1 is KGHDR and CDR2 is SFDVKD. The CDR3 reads CATGGWAKDTQYF. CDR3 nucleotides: TGTGCCACCGGGGGGTGGGCGAAAGATACGCAGTATTTT.

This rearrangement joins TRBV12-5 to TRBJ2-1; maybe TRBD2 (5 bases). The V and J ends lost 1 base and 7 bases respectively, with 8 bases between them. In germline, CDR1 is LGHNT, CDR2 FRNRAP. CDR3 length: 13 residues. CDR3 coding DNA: TGTGCTAGTGGTTTGGCGGGGAGAAATGAGCAGTTCTTC. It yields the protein CASGLAGRNEQFF.

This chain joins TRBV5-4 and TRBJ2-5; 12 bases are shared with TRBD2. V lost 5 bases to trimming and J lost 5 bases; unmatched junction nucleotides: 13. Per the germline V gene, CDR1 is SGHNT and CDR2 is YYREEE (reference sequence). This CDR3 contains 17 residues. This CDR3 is CASSPPPLAGGGETQYF. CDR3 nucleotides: TGTGCCAGCAGTCCTCCCCCACTAGCGGGAGGAGGTGAGACCCAGTACTTC.

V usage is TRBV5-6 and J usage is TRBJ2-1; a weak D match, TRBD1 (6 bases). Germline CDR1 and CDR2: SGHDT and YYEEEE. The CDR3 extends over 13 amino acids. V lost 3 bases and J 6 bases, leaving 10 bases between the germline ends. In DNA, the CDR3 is TGTGCCAGCAGCTGGGGGACACTCAATGAGCAGTTCTTC. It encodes CASSWGTLNEQFF.

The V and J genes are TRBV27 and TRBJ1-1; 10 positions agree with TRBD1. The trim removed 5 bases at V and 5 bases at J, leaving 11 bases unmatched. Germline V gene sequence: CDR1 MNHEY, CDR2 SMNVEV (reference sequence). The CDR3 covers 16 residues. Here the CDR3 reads CASSIYLGQGMTEAFF. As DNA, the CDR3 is TGTGCCAGCAGTATATACCTGGGACAGGGGATGACTGAAGCTTTCTTT.

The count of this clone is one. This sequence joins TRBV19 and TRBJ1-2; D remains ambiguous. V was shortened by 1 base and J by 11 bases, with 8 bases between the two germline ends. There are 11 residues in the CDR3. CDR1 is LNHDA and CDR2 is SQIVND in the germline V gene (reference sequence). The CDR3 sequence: CASSIARRYTF. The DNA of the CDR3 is TGTGCCAGTAGTATAGCCCGGAGGTACACCTTC.

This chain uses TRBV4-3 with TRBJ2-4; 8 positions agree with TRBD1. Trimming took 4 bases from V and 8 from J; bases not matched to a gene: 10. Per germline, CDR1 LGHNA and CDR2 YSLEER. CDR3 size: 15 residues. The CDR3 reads CASSPNPTGVDIQYF. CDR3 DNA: TGCGCCAGCAGCCCGAACCCGACAGGGGTTGACATTCAGTACTTC.

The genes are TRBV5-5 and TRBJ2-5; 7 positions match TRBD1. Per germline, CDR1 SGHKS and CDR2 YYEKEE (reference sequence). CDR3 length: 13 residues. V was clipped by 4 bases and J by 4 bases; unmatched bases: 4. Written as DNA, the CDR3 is TGTGCCAGCAGCCCGAGGGACAGAGAGACCCAGTACTTC. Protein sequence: CASSPRDRETQYF.

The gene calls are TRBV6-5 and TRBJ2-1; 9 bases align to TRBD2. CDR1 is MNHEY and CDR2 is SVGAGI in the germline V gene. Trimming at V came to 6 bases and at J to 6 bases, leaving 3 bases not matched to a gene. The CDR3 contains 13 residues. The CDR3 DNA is TGTGCCAGCAGGGGTAGCGGGAGCAATGAGCAGTTCTTC. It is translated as CASRGSGSNEQFF.